This entry features one T cell receptor (beta chain) sequence. Clones were read by immunoSEQ multiplex PCR, and TCRdb kept only the in-frame ones, dropping some. The table lists tens of thousands of clones, over 60% of them singletons. Germline loops: CDR1 SGDLS, CDR2 YYNGEE. The CDR3 runs to 13 residues. Deletions cut 3 bases from V and 9 bases from J, with 13 bases between. These data come from a study of blood T cell repertoires in COVID-19. The source of this sequence is a man aged 30-40 years with COVID-19, enrolled during active disease. The rearrangement links TRBV9 to TRBJ2-1; D gene uncertain. The specimen was peripheral blood. CDR3 sequence reads: CASSGHPQGEQFF. The CDR3 coding sequence is TGTGCCAGCAGCGGACACCCCCAAGGTGAGCAGTTCTTC.